Reported below is one T cell receptor beta chain. Its specificity is not known. These data belong to a study of beta chain features in type 1 diabetes. Study-level results: Type 1 diabetes patients had TCRB CDR3s that were shorter (moderately but significantly so) in all four CD4+ subsets. PCR may have favored shorter templates equally in patients and controls.

The investigators reverse transcribed all of the isolated RNA, so they sequenced expressed TCRB transcripts. An average of roughly 4 million reads was obtained for naive, central memory and regulatory T cell samples. Sequencing used immunoSEQ multiplex PCR; TCRdb keeps in-frame clones, though not all of them. The data contain about 150,000 clones, 7% to 9% of them singletons. Researchers reported sorting CD4+ naive, central memory, regulatory and stem cell-like memory cells via CD45RO/CCR7/CD25/CD127/CD95/CD27. V was pared by 2 bases and J by 1 base, with 10 bases between. Per germline, CDR1 SGHRS and CDR2 YFSETQ. This CDR3 region has 15 residues.

The V gene is TRBV5-1, the J gene TRBJ1-3, with a weak D call TRBD1 (5 bases). The sequence was collected from a man between 18 and 29 years old with type 1 diabetes. Specimen: central memory CD4+ T cells from blood. The CDR3 loop is CASSLSQGSGNTIYF. CDR3 sequence (DNA): TGCGCCAGCAGCTTATCCCAGGGTTCTGGAAACACCATATATTTT.